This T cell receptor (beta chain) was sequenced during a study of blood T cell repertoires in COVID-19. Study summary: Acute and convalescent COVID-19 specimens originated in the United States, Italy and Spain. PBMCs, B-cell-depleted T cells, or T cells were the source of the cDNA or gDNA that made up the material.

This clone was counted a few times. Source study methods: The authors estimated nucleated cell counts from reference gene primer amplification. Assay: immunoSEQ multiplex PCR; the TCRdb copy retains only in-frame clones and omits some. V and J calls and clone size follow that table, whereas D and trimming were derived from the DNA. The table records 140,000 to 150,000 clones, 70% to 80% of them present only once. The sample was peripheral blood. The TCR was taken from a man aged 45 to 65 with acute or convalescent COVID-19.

This CDR3 reads CASSQDKRQGNQPQHF. The CDR3 nucleotides read TGTGCCAGCAGCCAAGATAAACGGCAGGGGAATCAGCCCCAGCATTTT. The V gene is TRBV3-1 (or the pseudogene TRBV3-2), the J gene TRBJ1-5, with a weak D call TRBD1 (6 bases). V lost 0 bases to trimming and J lost 4 bases, with 13 bases between them. The germline V gene has CDR1 LGHDT and CDR2 YNNKEL (reference sequence). There are 16 residues in the CDR3.